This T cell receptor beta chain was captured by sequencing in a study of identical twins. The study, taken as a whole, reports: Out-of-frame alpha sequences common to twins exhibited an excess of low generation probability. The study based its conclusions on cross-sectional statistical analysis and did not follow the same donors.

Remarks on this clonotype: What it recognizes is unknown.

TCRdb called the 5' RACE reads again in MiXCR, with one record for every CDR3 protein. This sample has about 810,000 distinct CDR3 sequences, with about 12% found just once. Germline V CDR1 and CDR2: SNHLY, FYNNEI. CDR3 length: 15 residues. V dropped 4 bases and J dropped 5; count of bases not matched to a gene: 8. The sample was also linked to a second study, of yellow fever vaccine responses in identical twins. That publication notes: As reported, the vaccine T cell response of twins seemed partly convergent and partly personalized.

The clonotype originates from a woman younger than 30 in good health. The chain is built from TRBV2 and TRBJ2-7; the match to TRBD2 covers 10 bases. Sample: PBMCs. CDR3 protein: CASSARLAGVDEQYF. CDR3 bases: TGTGCCAGCAGTGCCCGGCTAGCGGGAGTCGACGAGCAGTACTTC.